This T cell receptor (beta chain) comes out of a study of post-analysis software for immune sequencing data. As for the study in general: Clinical courses comprised relapsing-remitting, secondary progressive and progressive-relapsing multiple sclerosis.

Study-wide findings and caveats: The five TRBV segments detected at higher frequency in patients than in controls included TRBV5-6, TRBV5-1 and TRBV20-1. Samples from one preparation batch, clustered by F measure, grouped strongly together. For normalized Chao1 diversity, multiple sclerosis patients scored significantly lower than controls did.

To note about this clonotype: Antigen: not known.

The J segment lost 5 bases and the V segment lost 0 bases, leaving 5 bases of the junction unmatched. The CDR3 is 15 amino acids. Germline values: CDR1 DFQATT, CDR2 SNEGSKA (reference sequence). The library was made from cDNA and included unique molecular identifiers. Yield was approximately 500,000 cDNA molecules from around 1 to 10 million T cells. TCRdb called the PCR reads again in MiXCR, with one record for every CDR3 protein. Counted here are 750,000 to 950,000 distinct CDR3 sequences, 53% occurring once; the ten biggest clones make up over 4%. J is TRBJ2-3 and V is TRBV20-1; 10 bases map to TRBD2. This receptor was obtained from a girl between 10 and 17 years old with multiple sclerosis. What was sequenced was blood. The CDR3 loop is CSARDTSGNLDTQYF. The CDR3 coding sequence is TGCAGTGCTAGAGATACTAGCGGGAACTTAGATACGCAGTATTTT.